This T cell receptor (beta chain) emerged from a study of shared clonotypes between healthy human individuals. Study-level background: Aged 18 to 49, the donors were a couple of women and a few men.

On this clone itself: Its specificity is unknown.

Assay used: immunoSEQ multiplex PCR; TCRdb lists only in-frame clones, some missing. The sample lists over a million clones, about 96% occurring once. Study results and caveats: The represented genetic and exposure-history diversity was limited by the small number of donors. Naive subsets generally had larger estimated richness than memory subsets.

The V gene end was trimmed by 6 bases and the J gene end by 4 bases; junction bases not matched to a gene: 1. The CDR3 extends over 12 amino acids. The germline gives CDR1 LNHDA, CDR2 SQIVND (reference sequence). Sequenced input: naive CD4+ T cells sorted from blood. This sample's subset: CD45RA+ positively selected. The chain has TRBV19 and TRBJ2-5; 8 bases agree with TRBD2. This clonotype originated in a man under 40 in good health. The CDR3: CASRSGGETQYF. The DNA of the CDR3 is TGTGCCAGTAGAAGCGGGGGAGAGACCCAGTACTTC.